Each of the 5 T cell receptor beta chains below was sequenced from the same sample in a study of T cells in Graves' hyperthyroidism and ophthalmopathy (dated by TCRdb to between 2017 and 2020). Preparation of the library involved multiplex PCR. The sequencing machine was an Illumina HiSeq 2000. The TCR beta CDR3 regions were amplified from RNA transcripts. For the first round of RT-PCR on the TCR CDR3, the HTBI primer set was used together with the Qiagen OneStep RT-PCR kit. TCRdb reran the public reads through fastp at Q25 and MiXCR, keeping productive beta chains. All rows with the same CDR3 protein become a single entry with the most common DNA and genes. The sample table holds 500,000 to 600,000 distinct CDR3 sequences, of which 15% to 20% were seen once. The top ten hold less than 55% of the sample. Material: blood. These receptors all stem from a man in his forties or fifties with Graves' ophthalmopathy.

This clonotype has only a few counts. The chain joins TRBV29-1 to TRBJ2-7; TRBD1 might be the D (6 bases). CDR1 is SQVTM and CDR2 is ANQGSEA in the germline V gene. This CDR3 contains 12 residues. V was shortened by 1 base and J by 2 bases, with 6 bases between the two germline ends. The CDR3 loop is CSVEGQAYEQYF. CDR3 in DNA: TGCAGCGTTGAAGGACAGGCCTACGAGCAGTACTTC.

This clonotype was picked up a small number of times. The chain has TRBV10-3 and TRBJ2-3, with 9 bases fitting TRBD2. After removal of 4 bases from V and 5 bases from J, the junction contained 16 bases not matched to a gene. The CDR3 has 18 amino acids. The V gene's germline CDR1 is ENHRY and CDR2 SYGVKD. The CDR3 region is CAISGGSGREGKGDTQYF. The CDR3 bases are TGTGCCATCAGTGGTGGTAGCGGGAGAGAGGGGAAGGGAGATACGCAGTATTTT.

The table lists this clonotype with many counts. The V and J genes are TRBV7-2 and TRBJ2-5; 9 bases map to TRBD2. This CDR3 is 15 amino acids long. CDR1 and CDR2 (germline): SGHTA, FQGNSA. The V gene end was trimmed by 1 base and the J gene end by 5 bases; junction bases not matched to a gene: 5. CDR3 sequence: CASSLGGRVEETQYF. The CDR3 region has the DNA TGTGCCAGCAGCTTAGGCGGGAGGGTTGAGGAGACCCAGTACTTC.

The rearrangement uses TRBV11-2 and TRBJ1-4; D is perhaps TRBD1 (5 bases). The CDR3 consists of 13 residues. From germline, CDR1 is SGHAT and CDR2 FQNNGV. With 6 bases removed from V and 7 bases from J, the gap between germline ends came to 12 bases. CDR3 amino acids: CASSPAGVEKLFF. CDR3 nucleotide sequence: TGTGCCAGCAGTCCCGCGGGGGTTGAAAAACTGTTTTTT. Together with reference TRBV11-2 and TRBJ1-4, the CDR3 gives the full variable domain: EAGVAQSPRYKIIEKRQSVAFWCNPISGHATLYWYQQILGQGPKLLIQFQNNGVVDDSQLPKDRFSAERLKGVDSTLKIQPAKLEDSAVYLCASSPAGVEKLFFGSGTQLSVL.

With respect to this clonotype: It is unclear where the CDR3 begins or ends on the DNA, so no DNA is shown, and the CDR3 is as TCRdb lists it. The chain joins TRBV7-2 to TRBJ2-2; TRBD2, as called in the table, went unchecked against the DNA. Germline CDR1 SGHTA, CDR2 FQGNSA. The CDR3 contains 18 residues when both ends are counted. CDR3 sequence: CASSFYICASGRTGELFF.